This TCR beta chain was observed in a study of blood T cell repertoires in COVID-19. For the study at large: The United States, Italy and Spain provided the acute and convalescent COVID-19 samples.

Methods used by the authors: Estimated nucleated cell counts came from reference gene primer amplification. Clones were sequenced by immunoSEQ multiplex PCR, and TCRdb holds only the in-frame ones, with some missing. V and J calls and clone size are given by that table; D and trimming were obtained from the DNA. The table shows hundreds of thousands of clones, with around nine tenths occurring only once. This clone was found a few times. Cohorts were based on clinical histories the participants reported. The sample was PBMCs or T cells enriched from blood (not recorded which). This TCR came from a woman aged 40 to 50 who had recovered from COVID-19.

CDR3 nucleotides: TGTGCCAGCAGCCCCGGGAGGGACAGGGCCTATGGCTACACCTTC. Amino acids: CASSPGRDRAYGYTF. The V call is TRBV7-9, the J call TRBJ1-2; TRBD1 agrees at 9 bases. Looked up from germline, CDR1 is SEHNR and CDR2 is FQNEAQ (reference sequence). J lost 4 bases, V lost 5 bases, and 8 bases had no gene match. This CDR3 has 15 amino acids.